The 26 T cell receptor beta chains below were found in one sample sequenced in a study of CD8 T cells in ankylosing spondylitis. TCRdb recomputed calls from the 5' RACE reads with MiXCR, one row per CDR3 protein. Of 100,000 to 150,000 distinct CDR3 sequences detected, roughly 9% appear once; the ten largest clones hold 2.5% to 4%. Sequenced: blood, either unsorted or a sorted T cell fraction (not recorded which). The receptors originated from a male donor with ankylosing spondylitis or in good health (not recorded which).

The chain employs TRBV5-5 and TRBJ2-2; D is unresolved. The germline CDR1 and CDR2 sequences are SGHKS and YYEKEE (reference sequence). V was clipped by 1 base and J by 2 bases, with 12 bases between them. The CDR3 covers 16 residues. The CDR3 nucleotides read TGTGCCAGCAGCTTGCGTATGGGCGGAAACACCGGGGAGCTGTTTTTT. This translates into CASSLRMGGNTGELFF. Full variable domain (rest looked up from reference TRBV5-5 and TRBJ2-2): DAGVTQSPTHLIKTRGQQVTLRCSPISGHKSVSWYQQVLGQGPQFIFQYYEKEERGRGNFPDRFSARQFPNYSSELNVNALLLGDSALYLCASSLRMGGNTGELFFGEGSRLTVL.

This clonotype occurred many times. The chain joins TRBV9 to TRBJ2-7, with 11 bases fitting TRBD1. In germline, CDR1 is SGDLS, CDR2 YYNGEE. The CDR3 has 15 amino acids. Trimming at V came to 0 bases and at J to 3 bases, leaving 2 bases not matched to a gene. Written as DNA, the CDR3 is TGTGCCAGCAGCGTAGGGGGACAGGGGGTCTACGAGCAGTACTTC. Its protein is CASSVGGQGVYEQYF.

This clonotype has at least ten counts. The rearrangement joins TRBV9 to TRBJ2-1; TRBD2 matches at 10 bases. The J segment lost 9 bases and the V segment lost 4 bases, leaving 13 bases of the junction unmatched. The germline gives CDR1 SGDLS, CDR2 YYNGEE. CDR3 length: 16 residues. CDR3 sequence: CASSSASGSILGEQFF. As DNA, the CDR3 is TGTGCCAGCAGCTCCGCTAGCGGGAGCATTTTAGGTGAGCAGTTCTTC.

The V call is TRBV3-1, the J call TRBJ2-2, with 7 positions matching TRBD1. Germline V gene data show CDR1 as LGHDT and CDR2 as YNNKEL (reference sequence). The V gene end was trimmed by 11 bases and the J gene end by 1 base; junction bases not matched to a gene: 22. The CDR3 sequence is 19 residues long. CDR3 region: CAFRLWGTAGSLNTGELFF. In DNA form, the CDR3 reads TGTGCCTTCAGACTTTGGGGGACAGCTGGATCATTGAACACCGGGGAGCTGTTTTTT.

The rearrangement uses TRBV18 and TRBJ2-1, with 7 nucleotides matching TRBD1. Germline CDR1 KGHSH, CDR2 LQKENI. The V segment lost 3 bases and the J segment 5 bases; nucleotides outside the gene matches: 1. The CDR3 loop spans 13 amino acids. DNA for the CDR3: TGTGCCAGCTCACCCGGGACAGACAATGAGCAGTTCTTC. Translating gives CASSPGTDNEQFF.

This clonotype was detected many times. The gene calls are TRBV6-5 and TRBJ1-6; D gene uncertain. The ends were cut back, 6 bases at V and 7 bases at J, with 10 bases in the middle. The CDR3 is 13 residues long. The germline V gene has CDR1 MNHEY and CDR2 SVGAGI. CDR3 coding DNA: TGTGCCAGCAGGTATCGGAGCAATTCACCCCTCCACTTT. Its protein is CASRYRSNSPLHF.

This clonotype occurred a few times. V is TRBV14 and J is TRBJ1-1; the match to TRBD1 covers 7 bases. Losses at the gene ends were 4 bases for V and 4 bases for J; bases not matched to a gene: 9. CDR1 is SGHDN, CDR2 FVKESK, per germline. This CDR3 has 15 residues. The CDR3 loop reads CASSREGGMGTEAFF. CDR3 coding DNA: TGTGCCAGCAGCCGAGAAGGGGGCATGGGCACTGAAGCTTTCTTT.

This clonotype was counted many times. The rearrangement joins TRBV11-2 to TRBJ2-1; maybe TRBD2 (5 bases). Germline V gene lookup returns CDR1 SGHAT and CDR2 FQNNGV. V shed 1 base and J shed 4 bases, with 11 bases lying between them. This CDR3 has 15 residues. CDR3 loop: CASSLGGRIYNEQFF. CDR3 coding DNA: TGTGCCAGCAGCTTAGGTGGGAGAATATACAATGAGCAGTTCTTC.

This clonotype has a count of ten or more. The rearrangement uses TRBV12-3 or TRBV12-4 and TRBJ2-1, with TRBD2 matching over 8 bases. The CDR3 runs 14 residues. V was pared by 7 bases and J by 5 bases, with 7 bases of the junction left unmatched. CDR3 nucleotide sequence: TGTGCCAGCACCGGGACTAGGAGCAACAATGAGCAGTTCTTC. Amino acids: CASTGTRSNNEQFF.

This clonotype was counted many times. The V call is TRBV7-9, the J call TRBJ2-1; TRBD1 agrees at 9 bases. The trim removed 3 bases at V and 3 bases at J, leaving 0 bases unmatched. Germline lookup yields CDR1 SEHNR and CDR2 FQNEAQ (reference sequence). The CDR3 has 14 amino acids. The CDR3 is CASSLTGGYNEQFF. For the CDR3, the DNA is TGTGCCAGCAGCTTGACAGGGGGCTACAATGAGCAGTTCTTC.

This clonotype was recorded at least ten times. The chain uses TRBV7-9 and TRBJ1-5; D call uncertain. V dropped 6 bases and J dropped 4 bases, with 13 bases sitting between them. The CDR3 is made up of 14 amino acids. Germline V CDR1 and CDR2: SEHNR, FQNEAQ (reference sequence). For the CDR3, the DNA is TGTGCCAGCAGAAGGAACCCACGAAATCAGCCCCAGCATTTT. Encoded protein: CASRRNPRNQPQHF.

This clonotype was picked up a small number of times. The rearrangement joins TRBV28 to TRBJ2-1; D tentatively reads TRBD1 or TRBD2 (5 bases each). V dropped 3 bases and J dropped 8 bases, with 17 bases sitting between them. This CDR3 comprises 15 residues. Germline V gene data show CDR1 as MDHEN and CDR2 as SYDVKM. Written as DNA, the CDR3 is TGTGCCAGCAGTTTGGGGGTTCCAGTTGTCTATGAGCAGTTCTTC. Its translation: CASSLGVPVVYEQFF.

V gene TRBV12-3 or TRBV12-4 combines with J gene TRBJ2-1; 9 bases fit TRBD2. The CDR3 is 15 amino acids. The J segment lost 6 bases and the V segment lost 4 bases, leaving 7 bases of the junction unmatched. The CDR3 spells CASSYRLAEGNEQFF. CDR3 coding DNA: TGTGCCAGCAGTTATCGACTAGCGGAGGGCAATGAGCAGTTCTTC.

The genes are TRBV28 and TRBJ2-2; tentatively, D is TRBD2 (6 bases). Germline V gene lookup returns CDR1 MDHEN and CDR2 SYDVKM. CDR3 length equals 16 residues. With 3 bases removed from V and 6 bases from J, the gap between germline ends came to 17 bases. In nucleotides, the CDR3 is TGTGCCAGCAGTTTTTTCGGGGGAAAGCAGTCCGGGGAGCTGTTTTTT. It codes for CASSFFGGKQSGELFF.

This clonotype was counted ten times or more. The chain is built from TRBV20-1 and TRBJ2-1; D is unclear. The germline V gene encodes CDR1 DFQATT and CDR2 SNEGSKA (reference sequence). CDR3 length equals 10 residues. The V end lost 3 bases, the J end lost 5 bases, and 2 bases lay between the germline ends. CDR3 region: CSARDNEQFF. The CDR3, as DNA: TGCAGTGCTAGGGACAATGAGCAGTTCTTC.

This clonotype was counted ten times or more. CDR3 DNA sequence: TGCAGTGCTAGCTGGGACTACAATCAGCCCCAGCATTTT. This translates into CSASWDYNQPQHF. V usage is TRBV20-1 and J usage is TRBJ1-5, with D perhaps matching TRBD1 (5 bases). From germline, CDR1 is DFQATT and CDR2 SNEGSKA (reference sequence). The CDR3 covers 13 residues. Trimming pared 3 bases from V and 3 bases from J, leaving 9 bases between.

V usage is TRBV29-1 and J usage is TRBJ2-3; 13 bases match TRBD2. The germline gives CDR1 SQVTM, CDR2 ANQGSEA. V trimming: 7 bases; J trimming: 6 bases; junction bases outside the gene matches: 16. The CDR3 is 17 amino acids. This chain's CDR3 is CSALTSGRARSLDTQYF. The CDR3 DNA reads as TGCAGCGCCCTAACTAGCGGGAGGGCCCGTTCTCTGGATACGCAGTATTTT.

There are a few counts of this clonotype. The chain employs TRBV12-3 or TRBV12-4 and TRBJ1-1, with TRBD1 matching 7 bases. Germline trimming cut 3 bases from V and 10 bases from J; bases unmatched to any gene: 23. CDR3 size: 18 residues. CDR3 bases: TGTGCCAGCAGTTTTTTAGACGGGGGGCGCACCTACACAGGGGTAGCTTTCTTT. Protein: CASSFLDGGRTYTGVAFF.

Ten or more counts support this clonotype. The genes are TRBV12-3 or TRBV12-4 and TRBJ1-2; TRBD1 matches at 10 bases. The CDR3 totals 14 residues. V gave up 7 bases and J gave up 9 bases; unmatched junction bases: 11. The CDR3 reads CASTPGTGEGRYTF. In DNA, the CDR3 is TGTGCCAGCACCCCCGGGACAGGGGAAGGTCGCTACACCTTC.

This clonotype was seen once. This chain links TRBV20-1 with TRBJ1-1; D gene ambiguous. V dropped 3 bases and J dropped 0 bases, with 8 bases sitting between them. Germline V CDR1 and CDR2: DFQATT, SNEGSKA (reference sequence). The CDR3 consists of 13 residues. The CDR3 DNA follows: TGCAGTGCTAGGGTGTACCTGAACACTGAAGCTTTCTTT. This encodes CSARVYLNTEAFF.

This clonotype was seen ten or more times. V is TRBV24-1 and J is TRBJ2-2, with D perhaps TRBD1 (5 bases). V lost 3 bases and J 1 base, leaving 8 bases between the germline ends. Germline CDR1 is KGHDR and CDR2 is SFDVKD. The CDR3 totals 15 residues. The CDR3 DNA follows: TGTGCCACCAGTGATCCCCAGGGGAACACCGGGGAGCTGTTTTTT. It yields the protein CATSDPQGNTGELFF.

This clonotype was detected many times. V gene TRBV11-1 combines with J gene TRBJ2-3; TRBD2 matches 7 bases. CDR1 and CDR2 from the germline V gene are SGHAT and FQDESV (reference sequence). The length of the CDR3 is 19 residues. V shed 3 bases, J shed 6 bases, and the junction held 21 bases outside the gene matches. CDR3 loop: CASSFSLTLSGGDVDTQYF. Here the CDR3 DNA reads TGTGCCAGCAGCTTCAGCCTCACCCTCAGTGGGGGGGATGTGGATACGCAGTATTTT.

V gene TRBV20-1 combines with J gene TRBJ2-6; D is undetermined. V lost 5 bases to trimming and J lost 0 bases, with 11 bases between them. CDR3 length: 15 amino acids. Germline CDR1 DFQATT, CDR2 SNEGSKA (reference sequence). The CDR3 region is CSAPPRGSGANVLTF. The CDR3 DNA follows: TGCAGTGCTCCCCCTCGTGGCTCTGGGGCCAACGTCCTGACTTTC.

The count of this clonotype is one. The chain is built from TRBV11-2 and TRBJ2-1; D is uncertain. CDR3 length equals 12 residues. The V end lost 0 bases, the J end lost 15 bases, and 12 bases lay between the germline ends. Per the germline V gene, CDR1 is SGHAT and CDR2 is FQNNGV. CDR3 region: CASSLDSLFPFF. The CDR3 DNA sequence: TGTGCCAGCAGCTTAGATTCACTATTTCCGTTCTTC.

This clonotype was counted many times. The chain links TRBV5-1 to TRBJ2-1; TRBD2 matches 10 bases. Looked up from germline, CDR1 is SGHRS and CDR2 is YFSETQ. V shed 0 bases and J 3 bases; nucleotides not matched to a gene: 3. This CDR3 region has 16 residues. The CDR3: CASSLAPSGSYNEQFF. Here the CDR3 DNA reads TGCGCCAGCAGCTTGGCACCTAGCGGGAGCTACAATGAGCAGTTCTTC.

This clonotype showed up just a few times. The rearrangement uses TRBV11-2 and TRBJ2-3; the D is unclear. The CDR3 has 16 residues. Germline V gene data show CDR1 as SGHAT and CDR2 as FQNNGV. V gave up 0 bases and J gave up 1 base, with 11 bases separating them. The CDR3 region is CASSLDWAGGTDTQYF. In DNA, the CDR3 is TGTGCCAGCAGCTTAGATTGGGCTGGGGGCACAGATACGCAGTATTTT.